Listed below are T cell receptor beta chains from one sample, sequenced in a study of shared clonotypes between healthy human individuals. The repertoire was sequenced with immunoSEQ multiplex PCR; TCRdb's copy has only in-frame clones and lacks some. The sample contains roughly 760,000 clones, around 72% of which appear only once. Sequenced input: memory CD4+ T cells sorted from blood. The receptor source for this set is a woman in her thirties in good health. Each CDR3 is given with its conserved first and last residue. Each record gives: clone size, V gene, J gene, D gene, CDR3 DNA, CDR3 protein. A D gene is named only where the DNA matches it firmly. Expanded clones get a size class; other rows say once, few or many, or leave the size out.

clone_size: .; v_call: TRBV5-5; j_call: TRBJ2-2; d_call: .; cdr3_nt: TGTGCCAGCAGCCTCTACACCGGGGAGCTGTTTTTT; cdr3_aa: CASSLYTGELFF
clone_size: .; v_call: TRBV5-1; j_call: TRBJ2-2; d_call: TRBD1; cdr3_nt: TGCGCCAGCACCCCGGGACAGGGGGCCACCGGGGAGCTGTTTTTT; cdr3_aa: CASTPGQGATGELFF
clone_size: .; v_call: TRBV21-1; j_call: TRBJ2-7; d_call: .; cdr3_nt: TGTGCCAGCAGCGTACTCTTGAGCTCCTACGAGCAGTACTTC; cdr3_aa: CASSVLLSSYEQYF
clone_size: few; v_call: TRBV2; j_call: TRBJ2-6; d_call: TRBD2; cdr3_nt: TGTGCCTGCACAGGTCTAGCGGGAGGGCCTGGGGCCAACGTCCTGACTTTC; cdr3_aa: CACTGLAGGPGANVLTF
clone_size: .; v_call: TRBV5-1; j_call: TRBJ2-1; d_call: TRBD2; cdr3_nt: TGCGCCAGCAGCTCCGGGACTAGCGGGTACTACAATGAGCAGTTCTTC; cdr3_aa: CASSSGTSGYYNEQFF
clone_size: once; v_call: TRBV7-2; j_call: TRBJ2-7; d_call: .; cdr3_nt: TGTGCCAGCAGCTCCCCGGGGGGCGGCAGGGTAAGGTCCTACGAGCAGTACTTC; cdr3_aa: CASSSPGGGRVRSYEQYF
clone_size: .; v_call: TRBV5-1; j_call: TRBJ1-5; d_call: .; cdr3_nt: TGCGCCAGCAGACCCGGGGGAAGCAATCAGCCCCAGCATTTT; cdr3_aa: CASRPGGSNQPQHF
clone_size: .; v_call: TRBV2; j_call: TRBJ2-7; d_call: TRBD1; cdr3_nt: TGTGCCAGCGGGACAGGGAACTCCTACGAGCAGTACTTC; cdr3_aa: CASGTGNSYEQYF
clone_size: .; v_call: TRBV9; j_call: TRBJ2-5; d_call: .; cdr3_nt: TGTGCCAGCAGCGTAGGGGGAACCAACCAAGAGACCCAGTACTTC; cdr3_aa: CASSVGGTNQETQYF
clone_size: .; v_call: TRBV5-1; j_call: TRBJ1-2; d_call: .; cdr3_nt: TGCGCCAGCAGCTCATGGAGGGGTGGCTATGGCTACACCTTC; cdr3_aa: CASSSWRGGYGYTF
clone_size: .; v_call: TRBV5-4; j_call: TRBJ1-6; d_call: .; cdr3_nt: TGTGCCAGCAGCTTGGCAGGCGAAAATTCACCCCTCCACTTT; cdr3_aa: CASSLAGENSPLHF
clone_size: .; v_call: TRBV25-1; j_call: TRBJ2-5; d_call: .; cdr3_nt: TGTGCCAGCAGTGGGGGTAGCCCAGAGACCCAGTACTTC; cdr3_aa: CASSGGSPETQYF
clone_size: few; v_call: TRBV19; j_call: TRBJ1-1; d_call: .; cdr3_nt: TGTGCCAGTAGTAGGGTGATGAACACTGAAGCTTTCTTT; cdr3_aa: CASSRVMNTEAFF
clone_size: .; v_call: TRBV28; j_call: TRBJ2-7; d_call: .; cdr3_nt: TGTGCCAGCACCTGGGCAGGCTCCTACGAGCAGTACTTC; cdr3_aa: CASTWAGSYEQYF
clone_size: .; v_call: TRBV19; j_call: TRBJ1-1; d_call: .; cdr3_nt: TGTGCCAGTAGGGACCCGGGACACCCGAGAACTGAAGCTTTCTTT; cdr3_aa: CASRDPGHPRTEAFF
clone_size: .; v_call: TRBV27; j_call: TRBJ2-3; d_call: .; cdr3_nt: TGTGCCAGCAGTCCCCAGGGTTGGAGCACAGATACGCAGTATTTT; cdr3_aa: CASSPQGWSTDTQYF
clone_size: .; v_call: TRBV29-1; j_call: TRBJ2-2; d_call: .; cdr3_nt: TGCAGCGTCGTAGCGGCAGACACCGGGGAGCTGTTTTTT; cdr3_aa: CSVVAADTGELFF